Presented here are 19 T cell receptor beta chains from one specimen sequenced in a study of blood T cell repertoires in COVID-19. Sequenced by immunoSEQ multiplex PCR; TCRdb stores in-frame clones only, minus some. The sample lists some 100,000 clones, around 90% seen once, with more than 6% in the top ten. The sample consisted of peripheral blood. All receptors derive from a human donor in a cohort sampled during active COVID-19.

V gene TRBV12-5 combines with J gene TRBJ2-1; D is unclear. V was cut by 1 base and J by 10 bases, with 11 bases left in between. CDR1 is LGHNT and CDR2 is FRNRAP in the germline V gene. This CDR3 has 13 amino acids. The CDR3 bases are TGTGCTAGTGGTTTGGGCGGATCCCTGGAGCAGTTCTTC. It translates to CASGLGGSLEQFF.

CDR3 DNA: TGTGCCAGCAGCCCGCAGGTTTCGGGGGGGCGCTATGAGCAGTTCTTC. It is translated as CASSPQVSGGRYEQFF. This chain connects TRBV9 to TRBJ2-1, with 8 bases that match TRBD2. Germline V gene sequence: CDR1 SGDLS, CDR2 YYNGEE. With 4 bases clipped from V and 8 bases from J, the junction kept 14 bases outside the gene matches. This CDR3 is 16 amino acids long.

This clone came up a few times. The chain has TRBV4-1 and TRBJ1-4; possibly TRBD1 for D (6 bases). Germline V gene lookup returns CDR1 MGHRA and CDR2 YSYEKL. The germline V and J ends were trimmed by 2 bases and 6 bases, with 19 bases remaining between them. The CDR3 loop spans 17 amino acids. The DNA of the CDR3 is TGCGCCAGCAGCCAACAAGGGGGGGGGCAGAGCGATGAAAAACTGTTTTTT. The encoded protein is CASSQQGGGQSDEKLFF.

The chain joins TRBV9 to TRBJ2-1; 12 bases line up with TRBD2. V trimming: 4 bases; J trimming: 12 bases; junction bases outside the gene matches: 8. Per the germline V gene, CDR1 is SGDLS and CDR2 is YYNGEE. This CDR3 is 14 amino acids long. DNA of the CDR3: TGTGCCAGCAGCTTACGGACTAGCGGGGAGAGGCAGTTCTTC. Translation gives CASSLRTSGERQFF. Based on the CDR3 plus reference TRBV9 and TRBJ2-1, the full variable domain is DSGVTQTPKHLITATGQRVTLRCSPRSGDLSVYWYQQSLDQGLQFLIQYYNGEERAKGNILERFSAQQFPDLHSELNLSSLELGDSALYFCASSLRTSGERQFFGPGTRLTVL.

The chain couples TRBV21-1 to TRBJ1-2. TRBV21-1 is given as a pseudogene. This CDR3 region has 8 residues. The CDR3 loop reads CASIGYTF. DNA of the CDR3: TGTGCCAGCATAGGCTACACCTTC.

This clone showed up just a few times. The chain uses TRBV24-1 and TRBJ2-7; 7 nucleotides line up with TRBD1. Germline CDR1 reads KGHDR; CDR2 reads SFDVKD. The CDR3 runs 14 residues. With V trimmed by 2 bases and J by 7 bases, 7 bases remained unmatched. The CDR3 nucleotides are TGTGCCACCAGTGATTCTCAGGGGGTGAGGGAGCAGTACTTC. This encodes CATSDSQGVREQYF.

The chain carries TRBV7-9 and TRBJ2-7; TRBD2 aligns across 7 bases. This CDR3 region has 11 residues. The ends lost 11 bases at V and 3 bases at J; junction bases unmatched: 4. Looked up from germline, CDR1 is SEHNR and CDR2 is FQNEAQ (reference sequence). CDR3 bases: TGTGCCGGGGGGGAAATCTACGAGCAGTACTTC. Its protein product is CAGGEIYEQYF.

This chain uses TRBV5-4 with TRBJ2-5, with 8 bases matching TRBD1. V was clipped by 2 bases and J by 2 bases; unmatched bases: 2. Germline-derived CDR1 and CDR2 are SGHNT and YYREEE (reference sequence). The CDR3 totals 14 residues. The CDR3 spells CASSFGQGQETQYF. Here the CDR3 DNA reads TGTGCCAGCAGCTTCGGACAGGGTCAAGAGACCCAGTACTTC.

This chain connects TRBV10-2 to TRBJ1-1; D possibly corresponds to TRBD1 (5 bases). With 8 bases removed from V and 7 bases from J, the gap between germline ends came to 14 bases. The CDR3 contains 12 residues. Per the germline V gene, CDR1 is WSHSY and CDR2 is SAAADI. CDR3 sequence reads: CASVDRGGEAFF. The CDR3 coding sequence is TGCGCCAGCGTTGATAGGGGAGGTGAAGCTTTCTTT.

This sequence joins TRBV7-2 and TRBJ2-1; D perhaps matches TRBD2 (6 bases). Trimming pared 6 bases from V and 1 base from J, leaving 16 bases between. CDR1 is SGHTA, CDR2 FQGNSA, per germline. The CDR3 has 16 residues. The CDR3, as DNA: TGTGCCAGCAGGTGGGGTGGCGGGGATTCCTACAATGAGCAGTTCTTC. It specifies CASRWGGGDSYNEQFF.

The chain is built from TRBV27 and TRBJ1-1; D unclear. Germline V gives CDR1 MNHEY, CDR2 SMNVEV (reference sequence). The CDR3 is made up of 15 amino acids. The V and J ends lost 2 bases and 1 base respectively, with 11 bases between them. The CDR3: CASSLVGLSNTEAFF. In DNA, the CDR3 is TGTGCCAGCAGTTTAGTTGGGCTCTCGAACACTGAAGCTTTCTTT.

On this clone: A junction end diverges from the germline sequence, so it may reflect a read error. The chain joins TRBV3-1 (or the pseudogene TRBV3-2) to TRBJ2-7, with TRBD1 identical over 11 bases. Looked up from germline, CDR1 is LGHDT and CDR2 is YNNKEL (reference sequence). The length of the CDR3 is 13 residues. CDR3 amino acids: CASSQGLDRGLCF. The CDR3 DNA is TGTGCCAGCAGCCAAGGATTGGACAGGGGGCTTTGCTTC.

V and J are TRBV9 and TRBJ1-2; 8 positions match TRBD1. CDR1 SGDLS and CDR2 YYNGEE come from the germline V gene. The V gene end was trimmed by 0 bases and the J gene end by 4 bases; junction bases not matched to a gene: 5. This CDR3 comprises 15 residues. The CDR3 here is CASSVGDRRLYGYTF. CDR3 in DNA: TGTGCCAGCAGCGTAGGGGACAGGAGACTCTATGGCTACACCTTC.

CDR3 nucleotide sequence: TGTGCCAGTAGCGACGGACAGGGCAATTCACCCCTCCACTTT. Translated, it gives CASSDGQGNSPLHF. This chain links TRBV19 with TRBJ1-6; 8 bases agree with TRBD1. V lost 6 bases, J lost 7 bases, and 5 bases stayed unmatched. From germline, CDR1 is LNHDA and CDR2 SQIVND (reference sequence). The CDR3 runs to 14 residues.

The CDR3 here is CASSPGSGEQYF. The CDR3, as DNA: TGTGCCAGCAGCCCCGGCTCGGGCGAGCAGTACTTC. The J gene is TRBJ2-7, the V gene TRBV6-6; D remains ambiguous. This CDR3 has 12 amino acids. V was cut by 6 bases and J by 6 bases, with 12 bases left in between. From germline, CDR1 is MNHNY and CDR2 SVGAGI (reference sequence).

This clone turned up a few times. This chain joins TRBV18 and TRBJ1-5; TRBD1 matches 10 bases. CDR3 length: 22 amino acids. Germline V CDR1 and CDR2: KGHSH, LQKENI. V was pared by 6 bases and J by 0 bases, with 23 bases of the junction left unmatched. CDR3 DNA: TGTGCCAGCTCCTCCCTTTCTGTTCTCCGGGACAGGGGACCTATTAGCAATCAGCCCCAGCATTTT. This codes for CASSSLSVLRDRGPISNQPQHF.

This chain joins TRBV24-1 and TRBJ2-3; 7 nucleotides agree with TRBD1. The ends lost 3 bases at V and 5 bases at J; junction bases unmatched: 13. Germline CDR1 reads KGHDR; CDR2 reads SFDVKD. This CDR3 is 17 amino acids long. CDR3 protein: CATSDPPGQRGKDTQYF. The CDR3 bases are TGTGCCACCAGTGATCCCCCGGGACAGAGGGGGAAAGATACGCAGTATTTT.

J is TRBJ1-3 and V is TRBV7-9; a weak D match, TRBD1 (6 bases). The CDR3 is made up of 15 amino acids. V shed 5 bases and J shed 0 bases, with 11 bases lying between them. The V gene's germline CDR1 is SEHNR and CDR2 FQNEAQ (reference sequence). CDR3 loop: CASSPPRGSGNTIYF. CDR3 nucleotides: TGTGCCAGCAGCCCCCCCAGGGGCTCTGGAAACACCATATATTTT.

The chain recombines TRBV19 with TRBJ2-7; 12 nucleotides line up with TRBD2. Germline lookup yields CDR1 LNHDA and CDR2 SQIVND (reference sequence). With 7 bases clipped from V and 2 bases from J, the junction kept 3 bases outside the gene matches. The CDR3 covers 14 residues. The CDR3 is CASKWTSGAYEQYF. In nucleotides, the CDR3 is TGTGCCAGTAAGTGGACTAGCGGGGCCTACGAGCAGTACTTC.